This passage covers 3 T cell receptor beta chains from one sample sequenced in a study of Ad26.COV2.S vaccination and SARS-CoV-2 variants. Some clones are missing from TCRdb's copy, which holds only in-frame ones; the method was immunoSEQ multiplex PCR. Of 300,000 to 400,000 clones listed, more than 85% are singletons. The treatment: some 19 received Ad26.COV2.S at low or high dose, single or two shots; roughly five received placebo; per-sample allocation not given. Collection of the samples took place on day 63 after the first injection of vaccine or placebo. The starting material was peripheral blood, obtained in a trial of Ad26.COV2.S vaccine versus placebo. All receptors derive from a person aged 18-65 years who received the Ad26.COV2.S COVID-19 vaccine or a placebo.

This chain connects TRBV9 to TRBJ1-4, with 11 bases matching TRBD1. Germline CDR1 SGDLS, CDR2 YYNGEE. This CDR3 contains 15 residues. V trimming: 3 bases; J trimming: 7 bases; junction bases outside the gene matches: 5. CDR3 nucleotides: TGTGCCAGCAGCGCCGGGACAGGGGGAAGTGAAAAACTGTTTTTT. Residues: CASSAGTGGSEKLFF.

This clone appeared a single time. This chain connects TRBV5-1 to TRBJ1-4; D gene unclear. V was clipped by 4 bases and J by 6 bases, with 13 bases between them. Germline CDR1 SGHRS, CDR2 YFSETQ. CDR3 length: 14 amino acids. The CDR3 nucleotides read TGCGCCAGCAGCCTGGGCACCGCGGATGAAAAACTGTTTTTT. Translating gives CASSLGTADEKLFF.

The chain recombines TRBV27 with TRBJ2-5, with 10 bases lining up with TRBD2. The CDR3 is made up of 17 amino acids. V shed 8 bases and J 0 bases; nucleotides not matched to a gene: 12. Germline V gene sequence: CDR1 MNHEY, CDR2 SMNVEV (reference sequence). DNA for the CDR3: TGTGCCAGCTCCCGGGGGACTAGCGATTTGTACCAAGAGACCCAGTACTTC. Encoded protein: CASSRGTSDLYQETQYF.